Presented here are 31 T cell receptor beta chains from one specimen sequenced in a study of blood T cell repertoires in COVID-19 (dated by TCRdb to 2018 to 2020). The library relied on the immunoSEQ multiplex PCR assay. TCRdb holds this immuneACCESS table with in-frame rearrangements only. Some clones are missing; in checked studies, unresolved V genes explain under half, and the rest has no known cause. The sample yields over 95,000 clones; approximately 88% were counted once. Roughly 17% of the sample comes from the top ten. The sequenced material came from peripheral blood. The receptor set was obtained from a woman aged 55-69 years with acute or convalescent COVID-19.

This clone turned up a few times. The chain recombines TRBV28 with TRBJ1-6; 7 bases are shared with TRBD1. This CDR3 comprises 15 residues. CDR1 MDHEN and CDR2 SYDVKM come from the germline V gene. V was clipped by 7 bases and J by 7 bases; unmatched bases: 10. The CDR3 region has the DNA TGTGCCAGCAAAGGAACAGGGGTCCTAAATTCACCCCTCCACTTT. It specifies CASKGTGVLNSPLHF.

The gene calls are TRBV6-5 and TRBJ1-6, with 8 nucleotides matching TRBD1. Looked up from germline, CDR1 is MNHEY and CDR2 is SVGAGI. CDR3 length equals 15 residues. Losses at the gene ends were 4 bases for V and 6 bases for J; bases not matched to a gene: 5. CDR3 loop: CASSSRGQINSPLHF. CDR3 coding DNA: TGTGCCAGCAGTTCCAGGGGGCAAATTAATTCACCCCTCCACTTT.

The chain is built from TRBV19 and TRBJ2-5, with D possibly being TRBD1 (5 bases). V gave up 3 bases and J gave up 2 bases, with 13 bases separating them. The CDR3 spans 15 residues. Germline CDR1 LNHDA, CDR2 SQIVND (reference sequence). The CDR3 coding sequence is TGTGCCAGTAGTATTCTTTCCACAGGTCAAGAGACCCAGTACTTC. This translates into CASSILSTGQETQYF.

The count of this clone is one. CDR3: CASSEDLAGTGELFF. As DNA, the CDR3 is TGTGCCAGCAGTGAAGATCTAGCGGGGACCGGGGAGCTGTTTTTT. V is TRBV6-1 and J is TRBJ2-2, with TRBD2 matching over 9 bases. Germline-derived CDR1 and CDR2 are MNHNS and SASEGT. The CDR3 spans 15 residues. After removal of 1 base from V and 5 bases from J, the junction contained 2 bases not matched to a gene.

This rearrangement joins TRBV4-1 to TRBJ2-1; 7 bases match TRBD1. J gave up 10 bases and V 2 bases, and 8 bases lay outside the gene matches. The CDR3 consists of 14 residues. Germline CDR1 MGHRA, CDR2 YSYEKL. CDR3 in amino acids: CASSQNPGQLEQFF. The CDR3 DNA is TGCGCCAGCAGCCAAAACCCGGGACAGCTCGAGCAGTTCTTC.

The gene calls are TRBV2 and TRBJ2-5; TRBD2 might be the D (6 bases). There are 13 residues in the CDR3. The germline V gene has CDR1 SNHLY and CDR2 FYNNEI. The V gene lost 7 bases and the J gene lost 1 base, with 10 bases spanning the gap. DNA for the CDR3: TGTGCCAGCACGGGGAGGCCCCAAGAGACCCAGTACTTC. This sequence encodes CASTGRPQETQYF.

The V gene is TRBV4-3, the J gene TRBJ2-7, with a possible D match to TRBD1 (5 bases). Per germline, CDR1 LGHNA and CDR2 YSLEER. Trimming left V 0 bases short and J 7 bases short, with 13 bases between. The CDR3 contains 14 residues. The CDR3 DNA sequence: TGCGCCAGCAGCCAAGATTTTGTGGGGCCTGAGCAGTACTTC. Translation: CASSQDFVGPEQYF.

The V and J genes are TRBV29-1 and TRBJ1-6, with D possibly TRBD1 on 5 matching bases. V shed 6 bases and J shed 7 bases, with 16 bases lying between them. The germline V gene has CDR1 SQVTM and CDR2 ANQGSEA. The CDR3 length is 14 residues. The CDR3 sequence: CSVKVAGQNSPLHF. The CDR3 region has the DNA TGCAGCGTGAAGGTGGCAGGGCAAAATTCACCCCTCCACTTT.

This rearrangement joins TRBV4-1 to TRBJ1-2; unclear D gene. The CDR3 is 13 amino acids. V was cut by 1 base and J by 8 bases, with 11 bases left in between. CDR1 MGHRA and CDR2 YSYEKL come from the germline V gene. The CDR3 region is CASSQVRDQGYTF. The DNA for the CDR3 is TGCGCCAGCAGCCAAGTGCGGGATCAGGGCTACACCTTC.

This clone has only one observation. This rearrangement joins TRBV7-9 to TRBJ1-2; weak D call: TRBD1 (5 bases). CDR1 and CDR2 from the germline V gene are SEHNR and FQNEAQ (reference sequence). V lost 4 bases and J 8 bases, leaving 20 bases between the germline ends. The CDR3 spans 15 residues. The CDR3 reads CASSSRGWGSEGYTF. DNA of the CDR3: TGTGCCAGCAGCTCCCGAGGTTGGGGCTCGGAAGGCTACACCTTC.

The table lists this clone with a count of one. The chain couples TRBV4-2 to TRBJ1-5, with TRBD1 identical over 7 bases. The ends lost 2 bases at V and 1 base at J; junction bases unmatched: 8. Per the germline V gene, CDR1 is LGHNA and CDR2 is YNFKEQ. The CDR3 has 17 amino acids. CDR3 amino acids: CASSQKLGTVSNQPQHF. The DNA for the CDR3 is TGTGCCAGCAGCCAAAAACTTGGGACAGTAAGCAATCAGCCCCAGCATTTT.

This chain joins TRBV5-4 and TRBJ1-6; maybe TRBD1 (6 bases). Germline CDR1 SGHNT, CDR2 YYREEE (reference sequence). This CDR3 has 15 residues. V lost 1 base and J 5 bases, leaving 10 bases between the germline ends. The CDR3 DNA reads as TGTGCCAGCAGCTTGAGGACAGAGAATAATTCACCCCTCCACTTT. It is translated as CASSLRTENNSPLHF.

The J gene is TRBJ1-4, the V gene TRBV6-5; D is uncertain. Germline CDR1 and CDR2: MNHEY and SVGAGI. Trimming shortened V by 6 bases and J by 8 bases, and 16 bases separated the two germline ends. The CDR3 loop spans 14 amino acids. The CDR3 coding sequence is TGTGCCAGCAGCAGGAGGGAGAGCCTCGAAAAACTGTTTTTT. Protein product: CASSRRESLEKLFF.

The chain links TRBV28 to TRBJ1-2, with D perhaps matching TRBD1 (6 bases). The CDR3 is made up of 13 amino acids. Germline CDR1 MDHEN, CDR2 SYDVKM. V lost 8 bases to trimming and J lost 1 base, with 11 bases between them. Here the CDR3 reads CASQGPLNYGYTF. In DNA, the CDR3 is TGTGCCAGCCAGGGGCCCCTTAACTATGGCTACACCTTC.

The genes are TRBV3-1 (or the pseudogene TRBV3-2) and TRBJ1-1; D is undetermined. The CDR3 has 15 residues. CDR1 is LGHDT, CDR2 YNNKEL, per germline (reference sequence). Trimming removed 2 bases at V and 4 bases at J, with 14 bases between. CDR3 DNA sequence: TGTGCCAGCAGCCAAACTACGGGGATGGGCACTGAAGCTTTCTTT. Its translation is CASSQTTGMGTEAFF.

V is TRBV3-1 (or the pseudogene TRBV3-2) and J is TRBJ1-1; unclear D gene. Germline V CDR1 and CDR2: LGHDT, YNNKEL (reference sequence). Trimming cost V 2 bases and J 0 bases, with 7 bases left between them. This CDR3 has 14 residues. This CDR3 reads CASSQLNLNTEAFF. The CDR3 DNA reads TGTGCCAGCAGCCAATTGAACTTGAACACTGAAGCTTTCTTT.

This sequence joins TRBV5-1 and TRBJ2-5; TRBD2 matches 8 bases. The CDR3 is made up of 15 amino acids. J lost 1 base, V lost 5 bases, and 7 bases had no gene match. Germline V gene data show CDR1 as SGHRS and CDR2 as YFSETQ. This chain's CDR3 is CASRETSVLQETQYF. CDR3 DNA sequence: TGCGCCAGCAGAGAGACTAGCGTTCTCCAAGAGACCCAGTACTTC.

CDR3 nucleotide sequence: TGCGCCAGCAGCTTGGTGTCTAGCGGGGACTACGAGCAGTACTTC. This codes for CASSLVSSGDYEQYF. The genes are TRBV5-1 and TRBJ2-7; 9 bases are a match to TRBD2. Germline trimming cut 0 bases from V and 3 bases from J; bases unmatched to any gene: 4. The CDR3 consists of 15 residues. Germline V lookup: CDR1 SGHRS, CDR2 YFSETQ. Together with reference TRBV5-1 and TRBJ2-7, the CDR3 gives the full variable domain: KAGVTQTPRYLIKTRGQQVTLSCSPISGHRSVSWYQQTPGQGLQFLFEYFSETQRNKGNFPGRFSGRQFSNSRSEMNVSTLELGDSALYLCASSLVSSGDYEQYFGPGTRLTVT.

V usage is TRBV7-2 and J usage is TRBJ1-6; 10 bases are a match to TRBD1. The CDR3 runs 15 residues. Germline V gene lookup returns CDR1 SGHTA and CDR2 FQGNSA. The junction had 6 bases not matched to a gene; V was cut back by 4 bases and J by 9 bases. Written as DNA, the CDR3 is TGTGCCAGCAGCTCACAAGACAGGGGGCTTTCACCCCTCCACTTT. Protein product: CASSSQDRGLSPLHF.

On this clone itself: A junction boundary mismatches the germline segment, possibly from a read error. The J gene is TRBJ1-6, the V gene TRBV7-2, with D perhaps TRBD1 (5 bases). Germline CDR1 SGHTA, CDR2 FQGNSA. The CDR3 has 14 amino acids. CDR3 sequence: CASRLGQSYSPLHF. As DNA, the CDR3 is TGTGCCAGCAGATTAGGACAAAGTTATTCACCCCTCCACTTT. The full variable domain, completed using reference TRBV7-2 and TRBJ1-6, is GAGVSQSPSNKVTEKGKDVELRCDPISGHTALYWYRQSLGQGLEFLIYFQGNSAPDKSGLPSDRFSAERTGGSVSTLTIQRTQQEDSAVYLCASRLGQSYSPLHFGNGTRLTVT.

V is TRBV4-1 and J is TRBJ1-1; D possibly corresponds to TRBD1 (5 bases). The V and J ends lost 3 bases and 6 bases respectively, with 17 bases between them. This CDR3 has 15 amino acids. CDR1 and CDR2 (germline): MGHRA, YSYEKL. CDR3 amino acids: CASSHRGAGQSEAFF. DNA for the CDR3: TGCGCCAGCAGCCACCGCGGGGCAGGGCAATCTGAAGCTTTCTTT.

CDR3 DNA: TGTGCCAGCAGCGTTAGCGGGACAATCACAGATACGCAGTATTTT. This translates into CASSVSGTITDTQYF. The chain recombines TRBV9 with TRBJ2-3, with 8 bases fitting TRBD2. V was clipped by 2 bases and J by 2 bases; unmatched bases: 4. This CDR3 has 15 residues. Germline assignment: CDR1 SGDLS and CDR2 YYNGEE.

With respect to this clone: Mismatch with germline at one junction end may stem from a read error. This rearrangement joins TRBV7-2 to TRBJ2-5, with 7 bases matching TRBD2. The CDR3 runs 15 residues. Germline V lookup: CDR1 SGHTA, CDR2 FQGNSA. As DNA, the CDR3 is TGTGCCACCAGCAGGTGGGGGGGAACCCAAGAGACCCAGTACTTC. Translating it yields CATSRWGGTQETQYF.

The chain uses TRBV5-6 and TRBJ1-2; a possible D gene is TRBD1 (5 bases). Germline V CDR1 and CDR2: SGHDT, YYEEEE. The CDR3 covers 17 residues. The V end was cut by 4 bases, the J end by 4 bases, with 23 bases between. CDR3 bases: TGTGCCAGCAGCCGTCGGGGCGGGGCTGGGTACGGCTATGGCTACACCTTC. Encoded protein: CASSRRGGAGYGYGYTF.

The chain joins TRBV20-1 to TRBJ1-5; D unclear. Germline V CDR1 and CDR2: DFQATT, SNEGSKA (reference sequence). This CDR3 is 15 amino acids long. The V end lost 3 bases, the J end lost 0 bases, and 12 bases lay between the germline ends. The CDR3 DNA reads as TGCAGTGCTAGTACGGCAGACTATAGCAATCAGCCCCAGCATTTT. It translates to CSASTADYSNQPQHF.

This clone was recorded once. The chain is built from TRBV5-5 and TRBJ2-7; TRBD1 might be the D (6 bases). Germline lookup yields CDR1 SGHKS and CDR2 YYEKEE (reference sequence). V dropped 4 bases and J dropped 0 bases, with 17 bases sitting between them. The CDR3 spans 16 residues. CDR3 protein: CASSLSGTSISYEQYF. The CDR3 DNA reads as TGTGCCAGCAGCCTTTCCGGGACATCGATCTCCTACGAGCAGTACTTC.

The rearrangement links TRBV12-3 or TRBV12-4 to TRBJ1-6, with 7 bases identical to TRBD1. CDR3 size: 13 residues. With 5 bases clipped from V and 10 bases from J, the junction kept 5 bases outside the gene matches. CDR3 nucleotides: TGTGCCAGCAGTAGGGACAGTAACTCACCCCTCCACTTT. This codes for CASSRDSNSPLHF.

The chain couples TRBV28 to TRBJ1-4; D gene uncertain. The germline V gene has CDR1 MDHEN and CDR2 SYDVKM. Deletions cut 1 base from V and 2 bases from J, with 8 bases between. This CDR3 comprises 15 residues. CDR3: CASSLFGRTNEKLFF. For the CDR3, the DNA is TGTGCCAGCAGTTTATTCGGCAGGACTAATGAAAAACTGTTTTTT.

The gene calls are TRBV7-2 and TRBJ2-3; 9 bases align to TRBD1. Germline assignment: CDR1 SGHTA and CDR2 FQGNSA. This CDR3 is 14 amino acids long. Unmatched junction bases numbered 6, after V lost 5 bases and J lost 6 bases. The CDR3 spells CASSPNRGRDTQYF. Written as DNA, the CDR3 is TGTGCCAGCAGCCCAAACAGGGGGCGGGATACGCAGTATTTT.

This chain links TRBV5-4 with TRBJ1-2, with D possibly TRBD1 on 5 matching bases. Germline lookup yields CDR1 SGHNT and CDR2 YYREEE (reference sequence). With 0 bases removed from V and 5 bases from J, the gap between germline ends came to 17 bases. The CDR3 is 16 amino acids. CDR3 nucleotides: TGTGCCAGCAGCTTGGATGGCAGGGCCGAAGTATATGGCTACACCTTC. Protein: CASSLDGRAEVYGYTF.

This clone appeared a few times. The rearrangement links TRBV5-4 to TRBJ1-1; D unresolved. Germline CDR1 is SGHNT and CDR2 is YYREEE (reference sequence). V gave up 0 bases and J gave up 3 bases, with 9 bases separating them. The length of the CDR3 is 14 residues. CDR3 bases: TGTGCCAGCAGCTTGGACCCTTCGGACACTGAAGCTTTCTTT. This encodes CASSLDPSDTEAFF.